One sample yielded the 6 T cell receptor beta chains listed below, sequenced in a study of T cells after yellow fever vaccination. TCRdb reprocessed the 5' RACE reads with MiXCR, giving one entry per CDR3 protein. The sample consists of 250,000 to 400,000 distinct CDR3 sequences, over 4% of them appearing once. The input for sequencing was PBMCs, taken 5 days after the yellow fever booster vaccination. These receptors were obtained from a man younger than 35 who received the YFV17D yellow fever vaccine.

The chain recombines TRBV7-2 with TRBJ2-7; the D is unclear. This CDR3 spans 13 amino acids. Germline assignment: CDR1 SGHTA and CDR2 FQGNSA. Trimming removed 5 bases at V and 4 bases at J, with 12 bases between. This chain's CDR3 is CASSLSPLYEQYF. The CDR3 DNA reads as TGTGCCAGCAGCCTTTCACCACTTTACGAGCAGTACTTC.

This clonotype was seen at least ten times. For the CDR3, the DNA is TGCGCCAGCAGTCCTGGGGGGACGGGCCACACCGGGGAGCTGTTTTTT. The encoded protein is CASSPGGTGHTGELFF. This chain uses TRBV5-1 with TRBJ2-2, with D maybe TRBD2 (6 bases). Trimming took 5 bases from V and 3 from J, leaving 17 bases between them. The CDR3 loop spans 16 amino acids. CDR1 and CDR2 from the germline V gene are SGHRS and YFSETQ.

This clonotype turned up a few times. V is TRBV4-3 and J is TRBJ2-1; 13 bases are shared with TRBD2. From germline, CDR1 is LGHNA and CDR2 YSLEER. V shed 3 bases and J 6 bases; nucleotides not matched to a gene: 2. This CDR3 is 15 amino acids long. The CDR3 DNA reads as TGCGCCAGCAGCCATGGACTAGCGGGGGTCAATGAGCAGTTCTTC. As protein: CASSHGLAGVNEQFF.

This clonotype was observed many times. The CDR3 region has the DNA TGTGCCAGCAGCCGGATGGGGGGTGAGCAGTTCTTC. This codes for CASSRMGGEQFF. V is TRBV7-3 and J is TRBJ2-1, with TRBD2 as a possible D gene (6 bases). This CDR3 region has 12 residues. CDR1 SGHTA and CDR2 FQGTGA come from the germline V gene. Trimming left V 5 bases short and J 9 bases short, with 11 bases between.

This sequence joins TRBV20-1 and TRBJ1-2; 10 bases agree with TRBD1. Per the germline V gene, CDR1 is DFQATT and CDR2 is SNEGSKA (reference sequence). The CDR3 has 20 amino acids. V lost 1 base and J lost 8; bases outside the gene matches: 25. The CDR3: CSARAKSAGGQGFLPAGYTF. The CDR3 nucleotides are TGCAGTGCTAGAGCTAAGAGCGCTGGGGGACAGGGGTTTCTTCCGGCGGGCTACACCTTC.

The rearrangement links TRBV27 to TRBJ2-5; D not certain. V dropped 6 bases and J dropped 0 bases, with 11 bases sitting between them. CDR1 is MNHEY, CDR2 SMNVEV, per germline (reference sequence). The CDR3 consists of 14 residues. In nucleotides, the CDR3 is TGTGCCAGCAGCCAAAGGACGTACCAAGAGACCCAGTACTTC. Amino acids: CASSQRTYQETQYF.